This entry lists 19 T cell receptor beta chains sequenced from one sample in a study of vaccination and CD4 T cells after COVID-19. These TCRs' antigens remain unknown. Regarding treatment: roughly ten-day PBMC culture with coronavirus spike peptide pools or control peptides (ViraFEST assay). Investigators obtained the unexposed donor's CD4+ T cells before the COVID-19 pandemic (2011-2018). The Oncomine TCR Beta short-read assay sequenced DNA from cultured CD4+ T cells. TCRdb re-called the PCR reads with MiXCR, one entry per CDR3 protein. The top ten clones hold approximately 30% of a sample with thousands of distinct CDR3 sequences, under 30% of them seen once. The sequencing sample was made of CD4+ T cells from blood, cultured in vitro. The origin of the receptors is a human donor in good health.

This clonotype was seen a few times. The chain combines TRBV20-1 with TRBJ1-1; D might be TRBD1 (6 bases). The germline CDR1 and CDR2 sequences are DFQATT and SNEGSKA (reference sequence). The CDR3 consists of 15 residues. The V and J ends lost 3 bases and 3 bases respectively, with 17 bases between them. As DNA, the CDR3 is TGCAGTGCTAGTAAGTCGGAGGGGGGGGACACTGAAGCTTTCTTT. Amino acids: CSASKSEGGDTEAFF.

The chain uses TRBV5-5 and TRBJ1-1; D ambiguous. In germline, CDR1 is SGHKS, CDR2 YYEKEE (reference sequence). V dropped 0 bases and J dropped 10 bases, with 10 bases sitting between them. This CDR3 contains 12 residues. The DNA for the CDR3 is TGTGCCAGCAGCTTGGTAGAGGAACTAGCTTTCTTT. Translated, it gives CASSLVEELAFF.

The V call is TRBV12-3 or TRBV12-4, the J call TRBJ1-1; 7 nucleotides line up with TRBD1. The CDR3 has 13 amino acids. Losses at the gene ends were 6 bases for V and 7 bases for J; bases not matched to a gene: 8. CDR3: CASRPTGAGEAFF. For the CDR3, the DNA is TGTGCCAGCAGACCCACAGGGGCTGGTGAAGCTTTCTTT.

The chain uses TRBV7-9 and TRBJ2-7; D not certain. The CDR3 runs 12 residues. CDR1 SEHNR and CDR2 FQNEAQ come from the germline V gene (reference sequence). V dropped 4 bases and J dropped 3 bases, with 7 bases sitting between them. The CDR3 region is CASSSLYYEQYF. Here the CDR3 DNA reads TGTGCCAGCAGCTCCCTTTACTACGAGCAGTACTTC.

The J gene is TRBJ2-5, the V gene TRBV7-3, with TRBD2 matching over 8 bases. The CDR3 is 15 amino acids. The J segment lost 5 bases and the V segment lost 0 bases, leaving 5 bases of the junction unmatched. Looked up from germline, CDR1 is SGHTA and CDR2 is FQGTGA. As DNA, the CDR3 is TGTGCCAGCAGCTTAACGGCGGGGGGCCACGAGACCCAGTACTTC. Its translation is CASSLTAGGHETQYF. Complete variable domain (other parts from reference TRBV7-3 and TRBJ2-5): GAGVSQTPSNKVTEKGKYVELRCDPISGHTALYWYRQSLGQGPEFLIYFQGTGAADDSGLPNDRFFAVRPEGSVSTLKIQRTERGDSAVYLCASSLTAGGHETQYFGPGTRLLVL.

V and J are TRBV19 and TRBJ1-1; TRBD1 matches at 7 bases. Germline-derived CDR1 and CDR2 are LNHDA and SQIVND (reference sequence). V lost 5 bases and J lost 1; bases outside the gene matches: 4. This CDR3 contains 14 residues. The CDR3 is CASSVGQKNTEAFF. CDR3 coding DNA: TGTGCCAGTAGTGTGGGACAGAAGAACACTGAAGCTTTCTTT. Looking up the rest from reference TRBV19 and TRBJ1-1 gives the full variable domain: DGGITQSPKYLFRKEGQNVTLSCEQNLNHDAMYWYRQDPGQGLRLIYYSQIVNDFQKGDIAEGYSVSREKKESFPLTVTSAQKNPTAFYLCASSVGQKNTEAFFGQGTRLTVV.

This clonotype showed up just a few times. The V gene is TRBV7-8, the J gene TRBJ1-1, with D unclear. This CDR3 is built from 15 residues. Between the trimmed V and J ends, which lost 1 base and 1 base, there was a span of 10 bases. Germline loops: CDR1 SGHVS, CDR2 FQNEAQ. The CDR3 sequence is CASSLEAQANTEAFF. Written as DNA, the CDR3 is TGTGCCAGCAGCTTAGAAGCCCAGGCGAACACTGAAGCTTTCTTT.

The chain uses TRBV18 and TRBJ1-2; D ambiguous. The CDR3 contains 11 residues. Germline lookup yields CDR1 KGHSH and CDR2 LQKENI. V was clipped by 6 bases and J by 4 bases, with 6 bases between them. The CDR3 nucleotides are TGTGCCAGCTCGTCGGGCTATGGCTACACCTTC. Translating gives CASSSGYGYTF. The variable domain in full, completed from reference TRBV18 and TRBJ1-2, reads NAGVMQNPRHLVRRRGQEARLRCSPMKGHSHVYWYRQLPEEGLKFMVYLQKENIIDESGMPKERFSAEFPKEGPSILRIQQVVRGDSAAYFCASSSGYGYTFGSGTRLTVV.

This rearrangement joins TRBV6-2 or TRBV6-3 to TRBJ1-1, with 8 bases fitting TRBD1. With V trimmed by 5 bases and J by 3 bases, 11 bases remained unmatched. Germline V gives CDR1 MNHEY, CDR2 SVGEGT. The CDR3 runs 16 residues. CDR3 nucleotide sequence: TGTGCCAGCAGTCTTACCTCGACAGGGGTTGACACTGAAGCTTTCTTT. Protein sequence: CASSLTSTGVDTEAFF.

The chain has TRBV27 and TRBJ2-4; a possible D gene is TRBD1 (5 bases). The CDR3 is 15 amino acids. Germline V gene data show CDR1 as MNHEY and CDR2 as SMNVEV (reference sequence). Between the trimmed V and J ends, which lost 8 bases and 2 bases, there was a span of 16 bases. The CDR3 region is CASLDSILSKNIQYF. The CDR3 region has the DNA TGTGCCAGCCTCGACAGTATCCTGTCCAAAAACATTCAGTACTTC.

The chain has TRBV20-1 and TRBJ1-1, with 7 bases lining up with TRBD1. Germline values: CDR1 DFQATT, CDR2 SNEGSKA (reference sequence). CDR3 length: 15 amino acids. J gave up 0 bases and V 5 bases, and 9 bases lay outside the gene matches. The CDR3, as DNA: TGCAGTGCTCGGATGACAGGGACCATGAACACTGAAGCTTTCTTT. It yields the protein CSARMTGTMNTEAFF.

This chain links TRBV11-1 with TRBJ1-1; D might be TRBD1 (5 bases). Trimming shortened V by 4 bases and J by 0 bases, and 12 bases separated the two germline ends. This CDR3 spans 15 amino acids. Germline V lookup: CDR1 SGHAT, CDR2 FQDESV (reference sequence). This CDR3 is CASSSKGLLNTEAFF. CDR3 in DNA: TGTGCCAGCAGCTCGAAGGGACTTTTGAACACTGAAGCTTTCTTT.

This sequence joins TRBV20-1 and TRBJ2-7; 8 bases agree with TRBD2. V was clipped by 6 bases and J by 7 bases; unmatched bases: 17. This CDR3 contains 15 residues. CDR1 is DFQATT, CDR2 SNEGSKA, per germline (reference sequence). In DNA form, the CDR3 reads TGCAGTGCGGCGGGGGGCAAGGCCCTTTTATTTGAGCAGTACTTC. This gives the protein CSAAGGKALLFEQYF.

The chain joins TRBV6-5 to TRBJ2-1; D is ambiguous. V shed 2 bases and J shed 5 bases, with 10 bases lying between them. Germline values: CDR1 MNHEY, CDR2 SVGAGI. The CDR3 runs to 14 residues. In DNA, the CDR3 is TGTGCCAGCAGTTACAGGGCAGGTCACAATGAGCAGTTCTTC. Translating it yields CASSYRAGHNEQFF.

The sample holds one count of this clonotype. V gene TRBV7-3 combines with J gene TRBJ1-1; no clear D. This CDR3 region has 13 residues. V was shortened by 5 bases and J by 4 bases, with 11 bases between the two germline ends. Germline CDR1 SGHTA, CDR2 FQGTGA. The CDR3 is CASSPASGTEAFF. The CDR3 bases are TGTGCCAGCAGCCCAGCCTCGGGCACTGAAGCTTTCTTT.

This clonotype was found a few times. This chain uses TRBV5-1 with TRBJ1-2; D is ambiguous. The CDR3 runs 15 residues. Trimming cost V 3 bases and J 6 bases, with 18 bases left between them. Germline V gene sequence: CDR1 SGHRS, CDR2 YFSETQ. CDR3 nucleotide sequence: TGCGCCAGCAGCTCCTCTGACACGCTTCCAAATGGCTACACCTTC. Translated, it gives CASSSSDTLPNGYTF.

This clonotype has only a few counts. This chain uses TRBV28 with TRBJ2-7; TRBD1 matches at 7 bases. With V trimmed by 5 bases and J by 4 bases, 11 bases remained unmatched. CDR1 and CDR2 from the germline V gene are MDHEN and SYDVKM. The CDR3 extends over 15 amino acids. The CDR3 is CASSILGGGSYEQYF. The CDR3 nucleotides read TGTGCCAGCAGTATCCTAGGGGGCGGTAGTTACGAGCAGTACTTC.

This clonotype is deemed medium-sized. The chain employs TRBV20-1 and TRBJ1-6; no clear D gene. Germline CDR1 reads DFQATT; CDR2 reads SNEGSKA (reference sequence). The CDR3 has 12 residues. The ends were cut back, 3 bases at V and 8 bases at J, with 8 bases in the middle. As DNA, the CDR3 is TGCAGTGCTAGGCCCCCTCATTCACCCCTCCACTTT. Translated, it gives CSARPPHSPLHF.

The chain recombines TRBV18 with TRBJ1-1, with a weak D call TRBD1 (6 bases). There are 15 residues in the CDR3. V was cut by 4 bases and J by 6 bases, with 18 bases left in between. Germline V gives CDR1 KGHSH, CDR2 LQKENI. CDR3 loop: CASSLREQGWAEAFF. The CDR3 DNA follows: TGTGCCAGCTCACTAAGAGAACAGGGTTGGGCTGAAGCTTTCTTT.